Following are 3 T cell receptor beta chains from one sample sequenced in a study of PD-1 blockade in mismatch repair-deficient tumors. TCRdb's table, derived via immunoSEQ multiplex PCR, lists solely in-frame clones and lacks some. The sample has approximately 60,000 clones, around 89% seen once. Specimen: peripheral blood, collected 52 weeks after starting pembrolizumab. The receptors were gathered from an adult with mismatch repair-deficient cancer.

This sequence joins TRBV10-3 and TRBJ2-3; no definite D call. CDR3 length equals 15 residues. The ends were cut back, 6 bases at V and 0 bases at J, with 13 bases in the middle. From germline, CDR1 is ENHRY and CDR2 SYGVKD. CDR3 loop: CAIRNERDSTDTQYF. CDR3 nucleotide sequence: TGTGCCATCAGAAATGAAAGGGATAGCACAGATACGCAGTATTTT.

This clone was seen a single time. CDR3 in DNA: TGTGCCATCAGTGAGGGCCGGTCGGGGGCCCAGTACTTC. This encodes CAISEGRSGAQYF. This chain uses TRBV10-3 with TRBJ2-5; D is perhaps TRBD2 (6 bases). V lost 2 bases, J lost 9 bases, and 13 bases lay in between. Germline V lookup: CDR1 ENHRY, CDR2 SYGVKD. CDR3 size: 13 residues.

The V gene is TRBV11-2, the J gene TRBJ2-2, with D tentatively TRBD1 or TRBD2 (5 bases each). Germline CDR1 and CDR2: SGHAT and FQNNGV. Trimming removed 5 bases at V and 0 bases at J, with 22 bases between. The CDR3 is 19 amino acids. The CDR3 bases are TGTGCCAGCAGCCCTAGACCCTCCTCAGGGACGGCGAACACCGGGGAGCTGTTTTTT. Encoded protein: CASSPRPSSGTANTGELFF.